What follows describes a single T cell receptor (beta chain). This record comes from a study of cytomegalovirus exposure and HLA in healthy donors. Overall study: Early released data comprised 80 million to 90 million unique TCRs from HLA-typed donors.

The PCR used 60 Vbeta and 13 Jbeta primers. The data were produced by immunoSEQ multiplex PCR, yet TCRdb's version contains in-frame clones alone and is incomplete. In the table there are 90,000 to 120,000 clones, approximately 76% of which are singletons. J lost 7 bases, V lost 3 bases, and 0 bases had no gene match. The CDR3 is made up of 13 amino acids. Germline V lookup: CDR1 SGHRS, CDR2 YFSETQ. V gene TRBV5-1 combines with J gene TRBJ1-6; 8 bases fit TRBD1. This TCR was recovered from a man aged 18 to 30 in good health and CMV-seronegative. Specimen: PBMCs. As DNA, the CDR3 is TGCGCCAGCAGCTGGGACAGGAATTCACCCCTCCACTTT. The encoded protein is CASSWDRNSPLHF.